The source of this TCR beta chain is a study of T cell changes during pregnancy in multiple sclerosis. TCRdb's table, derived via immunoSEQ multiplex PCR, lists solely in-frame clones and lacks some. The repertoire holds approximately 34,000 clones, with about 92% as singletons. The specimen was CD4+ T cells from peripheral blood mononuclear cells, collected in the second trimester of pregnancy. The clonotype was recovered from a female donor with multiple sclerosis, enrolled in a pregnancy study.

CDR3 sequence: CAWSVSKLSGNTIYF. As DNA, the CDR3 is TGTGCCTGGAGTGTATCAAAACTCTCTGGAAACACCATATATTTT. The chain carries TRBV30 and TRBJ1-3; D is unresolved. In germline, CDR1 is GTSNPN, CDR2 SVGIG (reference sequence). V was trimmed by 0 bases and J by 0 bases, leaving 9 bases between them. The CDR3 length is 15 residues.